This T cell receptor (beta chain) was found in a study of CD8+CD57+ T cells in acquired aplastic anemia. TCR beta VDJ and CDR3 profiling used genomic DNA as template. TCRdb reprocessed the reads via MiXCR and lists one record per CDR3 protein. There are 120,000 or so distinct CDR3 sequences in the sample; over 30% occur only once, and over 2% lies in the top ten. All patients picked for sequencing had shown, by flow cytometry, an expansion of CD8+CD57+ cells. A severe acquired aplastic anemia diagnosis applied to all patients. About this clonotype itself: Because the CDR3 is missing its conserved closing phenylalanine or tryptophan, this is likely a read error. The DNA is left out, because the CDR3 cannot be placed on it with certainty; the CDR3 is given as TCRdb lists it.

CDR1 LNHDA and CDR2 SQIVND come from the germline V gene (reference sequence). Both ends counted, the CDR3 spans 8 residues. The chain is built from TRBV19 and TRBJ1-1; TRBD1 is the table's D call, not checked against the DNA. Material for sequencing was sorted CD4+, CD8+, or CD8+CD57+ T cells (not recorded which) from PBMCs. The clonotype comes from a human donor with aplastic anemia. CDR3 amino acids: CASSRGGG.